What follows is one T cell receptor (beta chain) and its context. The sample belongs to a study of technical replicates of blood from four donors. Trimming removed 8 bases from V and 8 bases from J, with 9 bases in between. This CDR3 has 10 residues. Germline-derived CDR1 and CDR2 are SEHNR and FQNEAQ (reference sequence). Assay: immunoSEQ multiplex PCR; the TCRdb copy retains only in-frame clones and omits some. This sample yields 80,000 to 85,000 clones, of which 89% are seen a single time; 0.41% belongs to the top ten. This clonotype was sampled from a human donor in good health. The chain combines TRBV7-9 with TRBJ1-1; possible D gene TRBD1, 6 bases. Sequencing was carried out using T cells isolated from PBMCs. The CDR3: CASGTSEAFF. The DNA for the CDR3 is TGTGCCAGCGGGACATCCGAAGCTTTCTTT.